This paragraph covers one T cell receptor beta chain sequence. The antigen is unknown. Distinct nucleotide sequences in the sample also encode this CDR3. Trimming removed 5 bases from V and 5 bases from J; junction bases left unmatched: 9. The length of the CDR3 is 15 residues. Germline CDR1 reads SNHLY; CDR2 reads FYNNEI. The data were obtained in a study of cytomegalovirus exposure and HLA in healthy donors. Study results and limitations: Some V segments (TRBV6-2 and TRBV6-3 among them) were excluded as indistinguishable. One variant, a missense change in DCLRE1C, was linked in a later analysis to TCR beta V- and J-gene trimming. Analysis performed later showed TCR beta chains linked to HLA being more clonally expanded than equally common others. There were 150 to 200 TCR beta chains listed as cytomegalovirus-associated.

PCR amplification relied on 60 Vbeta primers (plus 13 Jbeta primers). Profiled with immunoSEQ multiplex PCR; TCRdb holds only in-frame clones, not every one. This table holds roughly 170,000 clones, just over 75% found once. The source is a woman aged 30 to 39 in good health and CMV-seropositive. The chain couples TRBV2 to TRBJ2-5; TRBD1 matches at 9 bases. Sequencing was carried out using PBMCs. The DNA for the CDR3 is TGTGCCAGCAGTACAGGGGGCGAGCCCTGGGAGACCCAGTACTTC. It specifies CASSTGGEPWETQYF.